These 13 T cell receptor beta chains were sequenced from one sample in a study of human T cells and chemical hapten exposure. TCRdb reprocessed the RACE reads with MiXCR, giving one entry per CDR3 protein. The sample has approximately 100,000 distinct CDR3 sequences, approximately 11% seen once. The sample's time point: patch test 1, 2 weeks after DPC sensitization. Treatment indicated: therapeutic diphenylcyclopropenone sensitization with weekly scalp DPC. This specimen consisted of whole blood, obtained in connection with sensitization to the hapten diphenylcyclopropenone (DPC). The receptor set was obtained from a woman aged 40-49 years with alopecia areata. Some clones in this sample may be carry-over from other donors' samples.

This chain joins TRBV6-6 and TRBJ2-1; D tentatively reads TRBD1 or TRBD2 (6 bases each). This CDR3 spans 14 amino acids. V lost 5 bases and J lost 6, with 14 bases in between. Per the germline V gene, CDR1 is MNHNY and CDR2 is SVGAGI (reference sequence). This CDR3 reads CASSTRRGGNEQFF. CDR3 nucleotides: TGTGCCAGCAGTACCCGCAGGGGAGGCAATGAGCAGTTCTTC.

This clonotype was detected many times. The chain employs TRBV4-3 and TRBJ1-4; TRBD1 matches at 7 bases. V shed 0 bases and J 0 bases; nucleotides not matched to a gene: 7. This CDR3 comprises 18 residues. CDR1 and CDR2 (germline): LGHNA, YSLEER. The chain's CDR3 is CASSQDWDSSATNEKLFF. CDR3 coding DNA: TGCGCCAGCAGCCAAGACTGGGACAGTAGTGCAACTAATGAAAAACTGTTTTTT.

The rearrangement links TRBV28 to TRBJ1-5, with D perhaps matching TRBD1 (6 bases). The V end lost 5 bases, the J end lost 6 bases, and 20 bases lay between the germline ends. Germline lookup yields CDR1 MDHEN and CDR2 SYDVKM. The CDR3 is made up of 16 amino acids. The CDR3 DNA reads as TGTGCCAGCAGTCGCGGAGGGGACCCCAGGGGTCAGCCCCAGCATTTT. It translates to CASSRGGDPRGQPQHF.

This clonotype was detected only a few times. This chain uses TRBV20-1 with TRBJ2-1; D possibly corresponds to TRBD2 (6 bases). V dropped 1 base and J dropped 8 bases, with 24 bases sitting between them. Germline V gives CDR1 DFQATT, CDR2 SNEGSKA (reference sequence). This CDR3 has 17 amino acids. CDR3 coding DNA: TGCAGTGCTAGAGGCTGGGGGTACGGTATGGGAGGCGATGAGCAGTTCTTC. Translating it yields CSARGWGYGMGGDEQFF.

With respect to this clonotype: Its ends do not fully match the called genes, so a read error is possible. The gene calls are TRBV4-2 and TRBJ2-6; D not resolved. Germline V gene sequence: CDR1 LGHNA, CDR2 YNFKEQ. The length of the CDR3 is 12 residues. CDR3 bases: TGTGCCAGCAGCCAGGACGGTGCCTACGTGGCTTTC. It translates to CASSQDGAYVAF.

This chain joins TRBV14 and TRBJ2-1; 8 nucleotides agree with TRBD2. Germline V gene sequence: CDR1 SGHDN, CDR2 FVKESK. The CDR3 consists of 19 residues. The ends lost 3 bases at V and 0 bases at J; junction bases unmatched: 13. The CDR3 region is CASSHWGSGTLSSYNEQFF. The CDR3 DNA follows: TGTGCCAGCAGCCATTGGGGTAGCGGGACTTTGAGCTCCTACAATGAGCAGTTCTTC.

The chain employs TRBV13 and TRBJ2-4; D is unresolved. Germline assignment: CDR1 PRHDT and CDR2 FYEKMQ (reference sequence). V lost 5 bases and J 8 bases, leaving 19 bases between the germline ends. The CDR3 sequence is 15 residues long. The CDR3 protein is CASSPRGLGTDIQYF. Here the CDR3 DNA reads TGTGCCAGCAGCCCCCGTGGCCTAGGTACAGACATTCAGTACTTC.

This chain connects TRBV3-2 to TRBJ2-5; the D call of TRBD1 is as the table states it, not checked on the DNA. TRBV3-2 is a known pseudogene. The CDR3 covers 17 residues. The CDR3 sequence is CASSRLRGSTPQETQYF. CDR3 nucleotides: TGTGCCAGCAGCCGCTTACGGGGCTCAACACCGCAAGAGACCCAGTACTTC.

This clonotype was counted between two and nine times. The rearrangement uses TRBV5-8 and TRBJ1-5; 9 bases agree with TRBD1. J gave up 1 base and V 2 bases, and 4 bases lay outside the gene matches. The CDR3 has 16 amino acids. Germline V gives CDR1 SGHTS, CDR2 YDEGEE. DNA for the CDR3: TGTGCCAGCAGCTTACAGGGGGCGAGGAGCAATCAGCCCCAGCATTTT. It yields the protein CASSLQGARSNQPQHF.

This clonotype came up many times. This chain connects TRBV7-2 to TRBJ1-5, with D hard to call. Trimming took off 1 base at V and 4 bases at J, with 14 bases between the two ends. The germline gives CDR1 SGHTA, CDR2 FQGNSA. The CDR3 runs to 16 residues. CDR3 in amino acids: CASSLDRLGSNQPQHF. CDR3 sequence (DNA): TGTGCCAGCAGCTTAGACCGGTTGGGTTCAAATCAGCCCCAGCATTTT. Filled out from reference TRBV7-2 and TRBJ1-5, the complete variable domain reads GAGVSQSPSNKVTEKGKDVELRCDPISGHTALYWYRQSLGQGLEFLIYFQGNSAPDKSGLPSDRFSAERTGGSVSTLTIQRTQQEDSAVYLCASSLDRLGSNQPQHFGDGTRLSIL.

This clonotype occurred a few times. This sequence joins TRBV12-3 or TRBV12-4 and TRBJ2-5; no clear D. This CDR3 comprises 14 residues. Trimming cost V 2 bases and J 2 bases, with 9 bases left between them. As DNA, the CDR3 is TGTGCCAGCAGTTTATTAACAGAGCAAGAGACCCAGTACTTC. Its translation: CASSLLTEQETQYF.

This chain joins TRBV28 and TRBJ2-2; 8 bases are a match to TRBD2. The ends lost 0 bases at V and 4 bases at J; junction bases unmatched: 4. The CDR3 runs to 16 residues. CDR1 is MDHEN, CDR2 SYDVKM, per germline. CDR3 in amino acids: CASSLWGSGSTGELFF. The CDR3 DNA reads TGTGCCAGCAGTTTATGGGGGAGCGGGAGCACCGGGGAGCTGTTTTTT.

This clonotype has just a few counts. The V call is TRBV6-4, the J call TRBJ2-3; 9 bases are a match to TRBD2. This CDR3 region has 15 residues. J gave up 2 bases and V 2 bases, and 2 bases lay outside the gene matches. Germline V gene data show CDR1 as MRHNA and CDR2 as SNTAGT. The CDR3 nucleotides are TGTGCCAGCAGTGACGCGGGGGGGCACACAGATACGCAGTATTTT. Translation gives CASSDAGGHTDTQYF.